This TCR beta chain is drawn from a study of blood T cell dynamics during melanoma immunotherapy. Looking at the study overall: Metastatic melanoma patients received first-line pembrolizumab or nivolumab plus ipilimumab. Notes on the study in general: The study could not tell melanoma-specific clones from general immune activation.

Points on this clone: The target antigen is unknown.

Noted time point: pre-treatment baseline. One draw preceded checkpoint blockade; another followed its first cycle at week 3. At 12 weeks after first infusion, RECIST 1.1 defined response for most patients. Sequencing was performed with immunoSEQ multiplex PCR; in TCRdb, only in-frame clones are kept and a portion is missing. Counted here are 7,000 or so clones, 84% occurring once; the ten biggest clones make up over 15%. The CDR3 extends over 16 amino acids. CDR1 is SGHTA, CDR2 FQGNSA, per germline. The source material was blood, sampled from a patient treated with checkpoint blockade. The chain joins TRBV7-2 to TRBJ2-5; TRBD1 agrees at 8 bases. With the DNA end fitting TRBJ2-7 better, the J assignment may be wrong. This sequence originates from a human donor with melanoma. CDR3 loop: CASSLAIGTGQDEQYF. The CDR3 DNA reads as TGTGCCAGCAGCTTAGCAATTGGGACAGGCCAGGACGAGCAGTACTTC.